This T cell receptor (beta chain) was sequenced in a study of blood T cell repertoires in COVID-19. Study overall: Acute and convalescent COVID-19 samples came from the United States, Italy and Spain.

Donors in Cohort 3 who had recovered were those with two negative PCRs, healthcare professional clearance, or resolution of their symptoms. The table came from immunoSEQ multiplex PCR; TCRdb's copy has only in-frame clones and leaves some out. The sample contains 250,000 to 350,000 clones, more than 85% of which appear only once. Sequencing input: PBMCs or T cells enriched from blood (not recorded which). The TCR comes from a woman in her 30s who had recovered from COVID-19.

DNA of the CDR3: TGTGCCAGCAGCTCCCCCCGCCGACTAGCGGGAGGGTTAGATACGCAGTATTTT. The encoded protein is CASSSPRRLAGGLDTQYF. The chain recombines TRBV7-2 with TRBJ2-3, with TRBD2 identical over 14 bases. Germline lookup yields CDR1 SGHTA and CDR2 FQGNSA. This CDR3 spans 18 amino acids. V trimming: 4 bases; J trimming: 5 bases; junction bases outside the gene matches: 11.